Reported below is one TCR beta chain. TCRdb keeps only in-frame clones here, not all; method: immunoSEQ multiplex PCR. This table has almost 100,000 clones, approximately 86% appearing once. This sample is part of a study of blood T cell repertoires in COVID-19. CDR1 is MNHEY and CDR2 is SVGAGI in the germline V gene. Trimming removed 6 bases from V and 0 bases from J; junction bases left unmatched: 6. This CDR3 comprises 15 residues. This chain connects TRBV6-5 to TRBJ2-7; TRBD2 matches 9 bases. The sample consisted of peripheral blood. This receptor was taken from a man between 45 and 60 years old with acute or convalescent COVID-19. In nucleotides, the CDR3 is TGTGCCAGCAGAGAGACTAGCGGTAGCTCCTACGAGCAGTACTTC. Translation: CASRETSGSSYEQYF.